The clone carrying this TCR beta chain was recorded many times. This entry belongs to a study of T cells in Graves' hyperthyroidism and ophthalmopathy. Study-wide background: Once the initial diagnosis was made, peripheral blood was obtained before any treatment.

Amplification yielded TCR beta CDR3 regions, with RNA transcripts as the source. First-round RT-PCR with HTBI primers amplified the TCR CDR3 region. A single record per CDR3 protein comes from TCRdb applying MiXCR to the multiplex PCR reads. The sample carries hundreds of thousands of distinct CDR3 sequences, roughly 21% recorded once. There are 16 residues in the CDR3. The ends were cut back, 4 bases at V and 4 bases at J, with 18 bases in the middle. Germline CDR1 MNHNS, CDR2 SASEGT. Ophthalmopathy patients had moderate-to-severe active disease, CAS ≥3, NOSPECS ≥4, and disease duration under 3 months. PBMCs were obtained from 10 ml fresh peripheral blood.

This chain connects TRBV6-1 to TRBJ2-3; no clear D gene. The source is a man in his forties with Graves' ophthalmopathy. The sample comprised blood. The CDR3 reads CASSARTALQADTQYF. The DNA for the CDR3 is TGTGCCAGCAGTGCTCGTACCGCCCTTCAGGCAGATACGCAGTATTTT.